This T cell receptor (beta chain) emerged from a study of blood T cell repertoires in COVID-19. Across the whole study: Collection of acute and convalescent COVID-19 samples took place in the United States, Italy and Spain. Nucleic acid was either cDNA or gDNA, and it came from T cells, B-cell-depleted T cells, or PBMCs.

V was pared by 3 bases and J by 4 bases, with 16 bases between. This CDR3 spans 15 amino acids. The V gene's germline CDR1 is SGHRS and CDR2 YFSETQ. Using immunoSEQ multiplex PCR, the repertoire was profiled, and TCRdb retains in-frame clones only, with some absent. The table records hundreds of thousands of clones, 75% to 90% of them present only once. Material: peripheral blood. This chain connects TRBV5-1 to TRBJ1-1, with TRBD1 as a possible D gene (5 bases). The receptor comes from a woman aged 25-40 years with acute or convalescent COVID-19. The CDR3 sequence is CASSWTRGGSTEAFF. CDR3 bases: TGCGCCAGCAGCTGGACCCGGGGGGGGAGCACTGAAGCTTTCTTT.